The subject of this entry is one T cell receptor (beta chain). The record originates from a study of OX40 agonist ivuxolimab in advanced cancers. This CDR3 has 15 residues. The V segment lost 5 bases and the J segment 2 bases; nucleotides outside the gene matches: 3. The germline gives CDR1 SEHNR, CDR2 FQNEAQ (reference sequence). Only in-frame clones appear in the TCRdb table, and some are missing; sequencing was by immunoSEQ multiplex PCR. The sample gives around 38,000 clones, nearly 85% of which show up once; approximately 21% is in the top ten. The clonotype comes from an adult with an advanced solid tumor such as melanoma, head and neck, liver or kidney cancer. The sample was CD4+ or CD8+ T cells sorted from blood, taken in a trial of the OX40 agonist ivuxolimab. The chain has TRBV7-9 and TRBJ2-6; 7 bases match TRBD1. This chain's CDR3 is CASSDTGAGANVLTF. The CDR3 DNA is TGTGCCAGCAGCGATACAGGGGCTGGGGCCAACGTCCTGACTTTC.